Below, 5 T cell receptor beta chains from the same sample are listed, as sequenced in a study of OX40 agonist ivuxolimab in advanced cancers. Libraries were prepared by immunoSEQ multiplex PCR; TCRdb keeps only in-frame clonotypes and omits some of them. The data contain about 42,000 clones, 70% to 90% of them singletons. The sample was CD4+ or CD8+ T cells sorted from blood, taken in a trial of the OX40 agonist ivuxolimab. The origin of the receptors is an adult with an advanced solid tumor such as melanoma, head and neck, liver or kidney cancer.

J is TRBJ2-1 and V is TRBV4-3; possibly TRBD1 or TRBD2 for D (5 bases each). This CDR3 has 16 amino acids. V was pared by 0 bases and J by 5 bases, with 14 bases between. Germline assignment: CDR1 LGHNA and CDR2 YSLEER. CDR3 in DNA: TGCGCCAGCAGCCAAGATTGGTGGGGACGGAACAATGAGCAGTTCTTC. Translating gives CASSQDWWGRNNEQFF.

This chain joins TRBV27 and TRBJ1-2, with a weak D call TRBD1 (6 bases). The CDR3 totals 15 residues. V was clipped by 5 bases and J by 4 bases, with 17 bases between them. From germline, CDR1 is MNHEY and CDR2 SMNVEV (reference sequence). The CDR3 region has the DNA TGTGCCAGCAGTCCCCCGGGGGGCTCGGTCTATGGCTACACCTTC. This sequence encodes CASSPPGGSVYGYTF.

This clone appeared once. The chain recombines TRBV30 with TRBJ2-4; no definite D call. The CDR3 length is 16 residues. Trimming took off 3 bases at V and 0 bases at J, with 15 bases between the two ends. The V gene's germline CDR1 is GTSNPN and CDR2 SVGIG (reference sequence). The CDR3 bases are TGTGCCTGGAGCCCGTCACGGGCAGTAGCCAAAAACATTCAGTACTTC. This codes for CAWSPSRAVAKNIQYF.

This chain joins TRBV5-8 and TRBJ2-7; D remains ambiguous. V was pared by 2 bases and J by 3 bases, with 6 bases between. The CDR3 runs 12 residues. Germline CDR1 is SGHTS and CDR2 is YDEGEE. The DNA for the CDR3 is TGTGCCAGCAGCTTAGGCGGCTACGAGCAGTACTTC. Protein product: CASSLGGYEQYF.

V gene TRBV6-5 combines with J gene TRBJ2-3; 8 bases match TRBD2. The germline V gene encodes CDR1 MNHEY and CDR2 SVGAGI. Trimming took 5 bases from V and 6 from J; bases not matched to a gene: 7. The CDR3 loop spans 14 amino acids. The CDR3 region has the DNA TGTGCCAGCAGTGCCAGCGGGGGTTTTGATACGCAGTATTTT. Residues: CASSASGGFDTQYF.